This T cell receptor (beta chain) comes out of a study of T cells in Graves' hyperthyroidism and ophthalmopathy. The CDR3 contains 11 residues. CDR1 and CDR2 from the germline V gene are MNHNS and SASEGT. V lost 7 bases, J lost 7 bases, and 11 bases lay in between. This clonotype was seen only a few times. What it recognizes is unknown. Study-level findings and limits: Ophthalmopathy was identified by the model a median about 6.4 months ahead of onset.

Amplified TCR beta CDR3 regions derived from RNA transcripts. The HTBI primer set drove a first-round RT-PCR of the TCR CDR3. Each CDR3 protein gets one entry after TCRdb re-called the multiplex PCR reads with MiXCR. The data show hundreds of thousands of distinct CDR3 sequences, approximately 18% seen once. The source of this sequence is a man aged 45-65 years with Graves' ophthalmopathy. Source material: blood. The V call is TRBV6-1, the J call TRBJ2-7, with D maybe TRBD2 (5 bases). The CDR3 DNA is TGTGCCAGCATGGGGTCGGGGGAGCAGTACTTC. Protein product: CASMGSGEQYF.